This is a list of T cell receptor beta chains from one sample in a study of cytomegalovirus exposure and HLA in healthy donors. Libraries were prepared by immunoSEQ multiplex PCR; TCRdb keeps only in-frame clonotypes and omits some of them. The sample records about 64,000 clones, 85% to 95% being singletons. The material sequenced was PBMCs. These receptors originate from a woman aged 18-29 years in good health and CMV-seropositive. Each CDR3 is given with its conserved first and last residue. The order of the fields is D gene, clone size, J gene, V gene, CDR3 DNA, CDR3 protein. A D gene is named only where the DNA matches it firmly. Rows may omit the clone size; those that give it use once, few, many or a size class.

NA	NA	TRBJ1-5	TRBV21-1	TGTGCCAGCAGCAAAGGGGCCCCAAATTATAGCAATCAGCCCCAGCATTTT	CASSKGAPNYSNQPQHF
NA	NA	TRBJ2-2	TRBV29-1	TGCAGTGCCTCGGGACAACGAACCGGGGAGCTGTTTTTT	CSASGQRTGELFF
NA	NA	TRBJ2-1	TRBV18	TGTGCCAGCTCACCCCAGATCGGGGAGCAGTTCTTC	CASSPQIGEQFF
NA	NA	TRBJ2-4	TRBV19	TGTGCCAGTAGTGGCACGGCCAAAAACATTCAGTACTTC	CASSGTAKNIQYF
NA	NA	TRBJ2-2	TRBV11-2	TGTGCCAGCAGCTGGAACAGGTTGGGCGGGGAGCTGTTTTTT	CASSWNRLGGELFF
NA	once	TRBJ2-7	TRBV30	TGTGCCTGGAGCCGGGGCTACGAGCAGTACTTC	CAWSRGYEQYF
NA	NA	TRBJ1-3	TRBV19	TGTGCCAGTAGTATACCGAGGGTCGGAAACACCATATATTTT	CASSIPRVGNTIYF
NA	NA	TRBJ2-3	TRBV29-1	TGCAGCGTTGGCGGGGATGCCCTTGCAGATACGCAGTATTTT	CSVGGDALADTQYF
NA	NA	TRBJ2-3	TRBV5-1	TGCGCCAGCAGCTTGGTGGGCGGGCTCATCACAGATACGCAGTATTTT	CASSLVGGLITDTQYF
TRBD1	once	TRBJ2-7	TRBV6-5	TGTGCCACTAGAACCGGGACAGGGGGCTACGAGCAGTACTTC	CATRTGTGGYEQYF
NA	NA	TRBJ2-3	TRBV28	TGTGCCAGCAGTTTATCGAGGCGTACGCAGTATTTT	CASSLSRRTQYF
NA	NA	TRBJ2-1	TRBV25-1	TGTGCCAGCAGTGAATTGAGCGGGACACACCACAATGAGCAGTTCTTC	CASSELSGTHHNEQFF
TRBD1	NA	TRBJ2-3	TRBV13	TGTGCCAGCAGCCTTGGGACAGTCACAGATACGCAGTATTTT	CASSLGTVTDTQYF
TRBD1	NA	TRBJ1-1	TRBV13	TGTGCCAGCAGCTCGCCTGACAGGGCTTTGAACACTGAAGCTTTCTTT	CASSSPDRALNTEAFF
NA	NA	TRBJ2-7	TRBV11-2	TGTGCCAGCAGCTTAAGTGGGACATCGACCGAGCAGTACTTC	CASSLSGTSTEQYF
NA	NA	TRBJ1-6	TRBV5-1	TGCGCCAGCAGCTTGGATCGCATCAGGGGAAATTCACCCCTCCACTTT	CASSLDRIRGNSPLHF
NA	NA	TRBJ2-3	TRBV5-1	TGCGCCAGCAGCTTGGACGGGAGCACAGATACGCAGTATTTT	CASSLDGSTDTQYF
TRBD2	NA	TRBJ2-7	TRBV4-1	TGCGCCAGCAGCGCCGACGAGCGGGAGTCCCCCTACGAGCAGTACTTC	CASSADERESPYEQYF
NA	NA	TRBJ2-5	TRBV9	TGTGCCAGCAACCCCCAGGGCCGACTAGAGGGAGAGACCCAGTACTTC	CASNPQGRLEGETQYF
TRBD2	NA	TRBJ2-1	TRBV6-1	TGTGCCAGCAGTTTAGCGGGATCCTACAATGAGCAGTTCTTC	CASSLAGSYNEQFF
TRBD1	NA	TRBJ1-2	TRBV11-2	TGTGCCAGCAGCTTTAGGACTCAGGGGGAGACCTTC	CASSFRTQGETF
NA	NA	TRBJ2-7	TRBV7-2	TGTGCCAGCAGCTTCGGTGGGGAGTACGAGCAGTACTTC	CASSFGGEYEQYF
NA	NA	TRBJ2-7	TRBV11-2	TGTGCCAGCAGCTCAACTTACGAGCAGTACTTC	CASSSTYEQYF
NA	once	TRBJ2-7	TRBV27	TGTGCCAGCAGCGCCCTGGCCCGAGTTCAGGGGACATACGAGCAGTACTTC	CASSALARVQGTYEQYF
NA	NA	TRBJ2-1	TRBV15	TGTGCCACCAGCAGAGATATGGGCGGAGGCTCCTACAATGAGCAGTTCTTC	CATSRDMGGGSYNEQFF
TRBD1	NA	TRBJ1-2	TRBV19	TGTGCCAGTAGGGATCGGGGAGTTCGCAGGGGGCGCCGGGGCTACACCTTC	CASRDRGVRRGRRGYTF
TRBD1	NA	TRBJ1-2	TRBV6-1	TGTGCCAGCAGTCCGGTTACCCTGACAGGGGGAGGCTACACCTTC	CASSPVTLTGGGYTF
TRBD2	NA	TRBJ2-2	TRBV4-2	TGTGCCAGCAGCCAAACGACCCTAGCGGGGTTCACCGGGGAGCTGTTTTTT	CASSQTTLAGFTGELFF
TRBD1	NA	TRBJ1-2	TRBV4-2	TGTGCCAGCAGCCAAGATTATGGGACAGCTCCCCGGGGCTACACCTTC	CASSQDYGTAPRGYTF
NA	once	TRBJ1-3	TRBV6-1	TGTGCCAGCAGTCTTCCGAGGGGGTCAGGAAACACCATATATTTT	CASSLPRGSGNTIYF
NA	NA	TRBJ2-1	TRBV7-9	TGTGCCGGCAGCGGCGGGGGCCCGGGGACCTACAATGAGCAGTTCTTC	CAGSGGGPGTYNEQFF
NA	NA	TRBJ2-2	TRBV10-3	TGTGCCATCAGTGAGTTCCCGAACAGAAAGACCGGGGAGCTGTTTTTT	CAISEFPNRKTGELFF
NA	NA	TRBJ1-3	TRBV7-2	TGTGCCAGCAGCCAGACGGCGGACTCTGGAAACACCATATATTTT	CASSQTADSGNTIYF
TRBD2	NA	TRBJ2-3	TRBV9	TGTGCCAGCAGCTCCCAACCAGGCGGGGGGATCACAGATACGCAGTATTTT	CASSSQPGGGITDTQYF
NA	NA	TRBJ1-2	TRBV28	TGTGCCATTCTGACAGGCCCCTATGGCTACACCTTC	CAILTGPYGYTF
NA	NA	TRBJ1-1	TRBV11-2	TGTGCCAGCAGCTCAACCCATAGGACAGCGAACACTGAAGCTTTCTTT	CASSSTHRTANTEAFF
TRBD2	NA	TRBJ2-3	TRBV15	TGTGCCACCAGCGGACGGACTAGTTCTAGCACAGATACGCAGTATTTT	CATSGRTSSSTDTQYF
TRBD1	NA	TRBJ1-4	TRBV7-6	TGTGCCAGCAGCACAGGACAGGGGGGTGAAAAACTGTTTTTT	CASSTGQGGEKLFF
TRBD2	NA	TRBJ2-1	TRBV18	TGTGCCAGCTCACCGGGACGGGGGGACCCCAATGAGCAGTTCTTC	CASSPGRGDPNEQFF
TRBD2	NA	TRBJ2-1	TRBV4-1	TGCGCCAGCAGCCAAGGGGGCCGGGGGACTAGCTTTTCTAGCTCCTACAATGAGCAGTTCTTC	CASSQGGRGTSFSSSYNEQFF
TRBD1	NA	TRBJ2-1	TRBV6-5	TGTGCCAGCAGGATTGACAGGGGGCGAAATGAGCAGTTCTTC	CASRIDRGRNEQFF
TRBD2	NA	TRBJ2-3	TRBV2	TGTGCCAGCAGCTCTAGCGGGAGTTCTACAGATACGCAGTATTTT	CASSSSGSSTDTQYF
NA	NA	TRBJ2-3	TRBV7-9	TGTGCCAGCAGCACGCGGGGAAGCACAGATACGCAGTATTTT	CASSTRGSTDTQYF
TRBD2	NA	TRBJ2-3	TRBV4-1	TGCGCCAGCAGCCTTCGGGGAGGACTAGCGGGAAGCACAGATACGCAGTATTTT	CASSLRGGLAGSTDTQYF
NA	NA	TRBJ1-1	TRBV6-1	TGTGCCAGCACCAAGGGGGGGGAAGCTTTCTTT	CASTKGGEAFF
TRBD1	NA	TRBJ1-5	TRBV7-8	TGTGCCAGCAGCCGTACAGGGGGCGGCAATCAGCCCCAGCATTTT	CASSRTGGGNQPQHF
NA	NA	TRBJ2-3	TRBV28	TGTGCCAGCAGTTTGACCCCTGGCGGGTACACAGATACGCAGTATTTT	CASSLTPGGYTDTQYF
NA	NA	TRBJ1-3	TRBV19	TGTGCCGGGAGACCGTCCTCTGGAAACACCATATATTTT	CAGRPSSGNTIYF
NA	NA	TRBJ2-2	TRBV11-3	TGTGCCAGCAGCTTAGAACGGGACACCGGGGAGCTGTTTTTT	CASSLERDTGELFF
TRBD2	NA	TRBJ2-7	TRBV7-6	TGTGCCAGCAGCTTAGAGCCGGGAGGACGGTCCTACGAGCAGTACTTC	CASSLEPGGRSYEQYF
TRBD2	NA	TRBJ2-5	TRBV5-1	TGCGCCAGTAGAAGCGGGAGCGGAGAGACCCAGTACTTC	CASRSGSGETQYF